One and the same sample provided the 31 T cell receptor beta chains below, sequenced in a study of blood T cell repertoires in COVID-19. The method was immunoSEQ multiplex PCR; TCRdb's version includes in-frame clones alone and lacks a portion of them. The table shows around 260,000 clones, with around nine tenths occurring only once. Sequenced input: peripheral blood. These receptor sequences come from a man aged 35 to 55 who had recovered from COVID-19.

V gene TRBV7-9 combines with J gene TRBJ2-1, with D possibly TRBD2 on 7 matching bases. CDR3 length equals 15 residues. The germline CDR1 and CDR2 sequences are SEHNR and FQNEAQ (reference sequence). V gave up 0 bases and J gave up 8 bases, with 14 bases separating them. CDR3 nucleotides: TGTGCCAGCAGCTTAGCGGGGGGGCTTATCGATGAGCAGTTCTTC. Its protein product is CASSLAGGLIDEQFF.

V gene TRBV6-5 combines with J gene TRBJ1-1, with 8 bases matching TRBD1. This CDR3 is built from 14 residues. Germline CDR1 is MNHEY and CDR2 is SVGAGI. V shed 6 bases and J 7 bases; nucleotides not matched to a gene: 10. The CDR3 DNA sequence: TGTGCCAGCAGCGCCCTGGGACAGGCGATTGAAGCTTTCTTT. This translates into CASSALGQAIEAFF.

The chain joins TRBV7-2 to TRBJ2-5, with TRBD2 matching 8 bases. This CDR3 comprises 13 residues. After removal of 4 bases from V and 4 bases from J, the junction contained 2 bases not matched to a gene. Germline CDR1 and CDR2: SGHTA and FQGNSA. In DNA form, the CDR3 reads TGTGCCAGCAGCTCAGGGACTAGAGAGACCCAGTACTTC. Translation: CASSSGTRETQYF. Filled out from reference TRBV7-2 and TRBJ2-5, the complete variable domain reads GAGVSQSPSNKVTEKGKDVELRCDPISGHTALYWYRQSLGQGLEFLIYFQGNSAPDKSGLPSDRFSAERTGGSVSTLTIQRTQQEDSAVYLCASSSGTRETQYFGPGTRLLVL.

The CDR3 protein is CASSVSGVSNEQFF. The CDR3, as DNA: TGTGCCAGCAGTGTGTCGGGGGTTAGTAATGAGCAGTTCTTC. The chain joins TRBV2 to TRBJ2-1, with D possibly matching TRBD2 (6 bases). Trimming shortened V by 4 bases and J by 7 bases, and 14 bases separated the two germline ends. This CDR3 contains 14 residues. Germline assignment: CDR1 SNHLY and CDR2 FYNNEI.

CDR3 in DNA: TGTGCCAGCAGTGAAGGCAGGGGCAATCAGCCCCAGCATTTT. This encodes CASSEGRGNQPQHF. V gene TRBV2 combines with J gene TRBJ1-5; TRBD1 is a possible D gene (5 bases). With 1 base removed from V and 2 bases from J, the gap between germline ends came to 6 bases. Germline V lookup: CDR1 SNHLY, CDR2 FYNNEI. The CDR3 totals 14 residues.

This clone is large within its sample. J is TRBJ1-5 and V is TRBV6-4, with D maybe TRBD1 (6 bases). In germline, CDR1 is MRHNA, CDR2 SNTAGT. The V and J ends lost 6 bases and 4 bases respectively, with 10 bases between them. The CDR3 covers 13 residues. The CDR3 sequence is CASSKGENQPQHF. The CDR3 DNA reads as TGTGCCAGCAGCAAGGGGGAAAATCAGCCCCAGCATTTT.

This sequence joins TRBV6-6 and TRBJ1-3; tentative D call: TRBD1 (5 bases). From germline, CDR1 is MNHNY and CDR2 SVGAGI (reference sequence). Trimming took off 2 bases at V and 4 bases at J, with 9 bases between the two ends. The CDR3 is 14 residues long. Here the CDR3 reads CASSYGGGGNTIYF. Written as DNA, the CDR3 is TGTGCCAGCAGTTACGGGGGGGGAGGAAACACCATATATTTT.

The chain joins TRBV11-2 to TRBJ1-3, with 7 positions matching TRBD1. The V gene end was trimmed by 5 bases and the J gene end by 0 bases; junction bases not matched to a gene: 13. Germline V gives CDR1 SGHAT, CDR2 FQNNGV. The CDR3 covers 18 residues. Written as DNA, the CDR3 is TGTGCCAGCAGCGGACTGAGGGGGGACAGACACTCTGGAAACACCATATATTTT. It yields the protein CASSGLRGDRHSGNTIYF.

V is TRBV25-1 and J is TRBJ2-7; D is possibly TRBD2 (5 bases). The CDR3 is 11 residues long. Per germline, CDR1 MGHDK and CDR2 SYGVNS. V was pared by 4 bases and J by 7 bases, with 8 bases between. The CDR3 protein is CASSVREEQYF. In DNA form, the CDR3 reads TGTGCCAGCAGTGTAAGGGAGGAGCAGTACTTC.

CDR3 sequence (DNA): TGTGCCAGCAGCTTAGGGGCAACCCGCAATCAGCCCCAGCATTTT. This sequence encodes CASSLGATRNQPQHF. This rearrangement joins TRBV7-2 to TRBJ1-5; no firm D call. There are 15 residues in the CDR3. The V end lost 1 base, the J end lost 2 bases, and 9 bases lay between the germline ends. From germline, CDR1 is SGHTA and CDR2 FQGNSA. Together with reference TRBV7-2 and TRBJ1-5, the CDR3 gives the full variable domain: GAGVSQSPSNKVTEKGKDVELRCDPISGHTALYWYRQSLGQGLEFLIYFQGNSAPDKSGLPSDRFSAERTGGSVSTLTIQRTQQEDSAVYLCASSLGATRNQPQHFGDGTRLSIL.

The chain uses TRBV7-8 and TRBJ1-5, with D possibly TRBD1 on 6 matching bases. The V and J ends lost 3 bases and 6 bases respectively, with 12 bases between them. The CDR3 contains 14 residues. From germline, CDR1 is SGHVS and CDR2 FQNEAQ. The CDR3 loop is CASSFPGQSQPQHF. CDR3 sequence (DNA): TGTGCCAGCAGCTTCCCCGGACAGAGTCAGCCCCAGCATTTT.

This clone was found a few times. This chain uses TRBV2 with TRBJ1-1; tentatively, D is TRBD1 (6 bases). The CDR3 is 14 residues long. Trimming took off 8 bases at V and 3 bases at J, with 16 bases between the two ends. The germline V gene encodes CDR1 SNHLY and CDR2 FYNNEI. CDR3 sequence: CASPGGRADTEAFF. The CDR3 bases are TGTGCCAGCCCGGGGGGCAGGGCTGACACTGAAGCTTTCTTT.

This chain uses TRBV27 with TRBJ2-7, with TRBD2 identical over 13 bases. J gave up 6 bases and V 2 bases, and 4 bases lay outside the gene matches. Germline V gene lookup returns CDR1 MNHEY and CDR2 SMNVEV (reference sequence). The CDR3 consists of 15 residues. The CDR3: CASSLTSGRATEQYF. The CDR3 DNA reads TGTGCCAGCAGTTTAACTAGCGGGAGGGCTACCGAGCAGTACTTC.

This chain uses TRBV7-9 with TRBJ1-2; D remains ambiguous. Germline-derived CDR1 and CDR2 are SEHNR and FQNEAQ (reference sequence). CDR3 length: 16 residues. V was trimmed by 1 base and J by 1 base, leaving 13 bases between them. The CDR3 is CASSLVRKENNYGYTF. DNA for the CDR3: TGTGCCAGCAGCTTAGTAAGAAAGGAGAATAACTATGGCTACACCTTC.

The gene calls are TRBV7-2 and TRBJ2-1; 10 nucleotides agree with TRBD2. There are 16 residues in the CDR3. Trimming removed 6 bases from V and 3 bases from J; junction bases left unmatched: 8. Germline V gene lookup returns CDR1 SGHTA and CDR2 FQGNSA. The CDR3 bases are TGTGCCAGCAGTGTTCAGCGGGGGGGCTACTACAATGAGCAGTTCTTC. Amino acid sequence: CASSVQRGGYYNEQFF.

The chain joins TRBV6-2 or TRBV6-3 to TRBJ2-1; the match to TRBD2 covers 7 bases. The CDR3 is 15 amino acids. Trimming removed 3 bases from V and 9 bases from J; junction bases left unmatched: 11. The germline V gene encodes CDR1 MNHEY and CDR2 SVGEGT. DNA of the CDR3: TGTGCCAGCAGTTATCGGGCTAGCACGGGGGGTGAGCAGTTCTTC. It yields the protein CASSYRASTGGEQFF.

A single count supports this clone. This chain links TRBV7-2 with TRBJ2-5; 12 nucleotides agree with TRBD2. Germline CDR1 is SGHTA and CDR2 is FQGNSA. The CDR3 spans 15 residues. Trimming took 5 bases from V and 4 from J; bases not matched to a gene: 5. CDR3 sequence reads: CASSAQLAGGETQYF. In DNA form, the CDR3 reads TGTGCCAGCAGCGCTCAACTAGCGGGAGGAGAGACCCAGTACTTC. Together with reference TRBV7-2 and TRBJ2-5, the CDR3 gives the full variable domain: GAGVSQSPSNKVTEKGKDVELRCDPISGHTALYWYRQSLGQGLEFLIYFQGNSAPDKSGLPSDRFSAERTGGSVSTLTIQRTQQEDSAVYLCASSAQLAGGETQYFGPGTRLLVL.

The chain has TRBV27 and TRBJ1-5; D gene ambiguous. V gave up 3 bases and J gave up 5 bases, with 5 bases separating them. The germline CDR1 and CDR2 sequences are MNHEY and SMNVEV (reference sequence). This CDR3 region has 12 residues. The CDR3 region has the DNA TGTGCCAGCAGTTTCCTCCATCAGCCCCAGCATTTT. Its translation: CASSFLHQPQHF.

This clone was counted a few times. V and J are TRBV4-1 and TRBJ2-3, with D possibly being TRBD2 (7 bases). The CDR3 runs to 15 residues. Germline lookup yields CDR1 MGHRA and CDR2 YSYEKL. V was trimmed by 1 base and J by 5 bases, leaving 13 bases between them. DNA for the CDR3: TGCGCCAGCAGCCAAGGTTGGGGGGGCCGAGATACGCAGTATTTT. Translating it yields CASSQGWGGRDTQYF.

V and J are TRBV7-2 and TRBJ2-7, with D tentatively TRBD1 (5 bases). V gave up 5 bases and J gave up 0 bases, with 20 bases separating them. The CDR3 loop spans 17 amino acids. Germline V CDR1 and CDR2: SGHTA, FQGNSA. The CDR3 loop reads CASSPHRPGHGSYEQYF. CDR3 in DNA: TGTGCCAGCAGCCCCCACCGCCCAGGACACGGCTCCTACGAGCAGTACTTC.

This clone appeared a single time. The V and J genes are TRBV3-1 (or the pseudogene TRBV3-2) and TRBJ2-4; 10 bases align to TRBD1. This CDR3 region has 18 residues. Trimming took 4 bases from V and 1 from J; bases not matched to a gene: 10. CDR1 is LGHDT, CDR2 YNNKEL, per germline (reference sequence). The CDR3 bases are TGTGCCAGCAGCCGTTCGACAGGGGGCGGGTGGGCCAAAAACATTCAGTACTTC. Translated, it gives CASSRSTGGGWAKNIQYF.

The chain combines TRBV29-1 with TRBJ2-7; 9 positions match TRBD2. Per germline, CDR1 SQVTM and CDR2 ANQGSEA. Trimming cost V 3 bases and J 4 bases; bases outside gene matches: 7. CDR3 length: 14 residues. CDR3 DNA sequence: TGCAGCGTTGAGGTTTGGACTAGCGTATACGAGCAGTACTTC. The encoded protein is CSVEVWTSVYEQYF.

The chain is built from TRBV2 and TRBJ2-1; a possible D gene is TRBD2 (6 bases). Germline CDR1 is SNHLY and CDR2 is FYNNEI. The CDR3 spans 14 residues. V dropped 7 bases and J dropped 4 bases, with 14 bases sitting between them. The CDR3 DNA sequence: TGTGCCAGCAAGAAGGGGACTGGTTACAATGAGCAGTTCTTC. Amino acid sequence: CASKKGTGYNEQFF.

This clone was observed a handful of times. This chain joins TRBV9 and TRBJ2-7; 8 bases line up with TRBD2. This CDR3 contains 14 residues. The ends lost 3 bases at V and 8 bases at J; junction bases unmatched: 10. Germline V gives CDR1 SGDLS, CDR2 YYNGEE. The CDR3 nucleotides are TGTGCCAGCAGCGCCCCGGGACTAGAAAGTAAGCAGTACTTC. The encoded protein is CASSAPGLESKQYF.

CDR3 in DNA: TGTGCCACCAGCAGGGCTGGGTTGGGGGGTGAAAAACTGTTTTTT. This codes for CATSRAGLGGEKLFF. V gene TRBV15 combines with J gene TRBJ1-4, with a possible D match to TRBD1 (5 bases). Germline V gene lookup returns CDR1 LNHNV and CDR2 YYDKDF (reference sequence). This CDR3 comprises 15 residues. Trimming pared 3 bases from V and 7 bases from J, leaving 15 bases between. Full variable domain (outside the CDR3, taken from reference TRBV15 and TRBJ1-4): DAMVIQNPRYQVTQFGKPVTLSCSQTLNHNVMYWYQQKSSQAPKLLFHYYDKDFNNEADTPDNFQSRRPNTSFCFLDIRSPGLGDTAMYLCATSRAGLGGEKLFFGSGTQLSVL.

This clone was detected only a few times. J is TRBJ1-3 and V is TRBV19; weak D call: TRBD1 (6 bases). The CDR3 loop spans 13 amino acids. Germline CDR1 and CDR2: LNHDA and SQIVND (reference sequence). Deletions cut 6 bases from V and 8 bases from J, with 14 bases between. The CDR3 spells CASSPGDLYTIYF. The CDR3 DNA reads TGTGCCAGTAGCCCAGGGGATCTGTACACCATATATTTT.

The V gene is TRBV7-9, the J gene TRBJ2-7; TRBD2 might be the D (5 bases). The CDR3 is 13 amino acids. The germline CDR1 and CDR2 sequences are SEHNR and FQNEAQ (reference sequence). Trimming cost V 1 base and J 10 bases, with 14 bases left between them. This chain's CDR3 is CASSLVDGRDQYF. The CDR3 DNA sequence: TGTGCCAGCAGCTTAGTCGACGGCCGGGATCAGTACTTC. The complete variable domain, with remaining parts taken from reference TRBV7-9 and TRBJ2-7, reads DTGVSQNPRHKITKRGQNVTFRCDPISEHNRLYWYRQTLGQGPEFLTYFQNEAQLEKSRLLSDRFSAERPKGSFSTLEIQRTEQGDSAMYLCASSLVDGRDQYFGPGTRLTVT.

In DNA, the CDR3 is TGTGCCAGCAGGTCTTGGGGGGTCAATGAGCAGTTCTTC. This gives the protein CASRSWGVNEQFF. This chain links TRBV14 with TRBJ2-1; TRBD2 might be the D (6 bases). The CDR3 covers 13 residues. The germline V and J ends were trimmed by 6 bases and 6 bases, with 12 bases remaining between them. Germline CDR1 and CDR2: SGHDN and FVKESK.

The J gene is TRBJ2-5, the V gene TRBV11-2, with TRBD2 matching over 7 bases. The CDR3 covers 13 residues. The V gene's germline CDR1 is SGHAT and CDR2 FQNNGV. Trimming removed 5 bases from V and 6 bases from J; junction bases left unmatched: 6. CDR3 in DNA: TGTGCCAGCAGCCCCGGACTAGAGAAGACCCAGTACTTC. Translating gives CASSPGLEKTQYF.

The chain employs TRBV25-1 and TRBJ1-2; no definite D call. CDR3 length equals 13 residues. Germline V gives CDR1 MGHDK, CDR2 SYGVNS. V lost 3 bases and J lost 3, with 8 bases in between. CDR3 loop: CASSEHVDYGYTF. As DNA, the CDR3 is TGTGCCAGCAGTGAGCATGTAGACTATGGCTACACCTTC.

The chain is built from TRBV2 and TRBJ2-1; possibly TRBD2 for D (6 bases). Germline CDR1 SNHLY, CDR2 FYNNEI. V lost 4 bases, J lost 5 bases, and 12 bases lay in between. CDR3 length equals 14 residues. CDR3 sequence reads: CASSGGVWDNEQFF. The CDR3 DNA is TGTGCCAGCAGTGGGGGGGTTTGGGACAATGAGCAGTTCTTC.